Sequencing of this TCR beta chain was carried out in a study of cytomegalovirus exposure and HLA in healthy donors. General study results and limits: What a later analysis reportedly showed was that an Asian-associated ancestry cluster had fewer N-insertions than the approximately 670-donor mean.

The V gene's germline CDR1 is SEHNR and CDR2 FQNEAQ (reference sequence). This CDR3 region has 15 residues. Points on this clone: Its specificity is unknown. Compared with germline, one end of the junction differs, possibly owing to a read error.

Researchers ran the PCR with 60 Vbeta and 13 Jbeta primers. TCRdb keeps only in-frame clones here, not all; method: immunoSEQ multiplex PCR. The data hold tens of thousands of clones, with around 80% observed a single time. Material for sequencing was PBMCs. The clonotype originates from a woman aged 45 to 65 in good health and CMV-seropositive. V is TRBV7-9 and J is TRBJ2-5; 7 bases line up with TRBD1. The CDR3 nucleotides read TGTTCCAGCAGCTCCGGTTCGACAGGGAGAGAGACCCAGTACTTC. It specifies CSSSSGSTGRETQYF.